This T cell receptor beta chain was captured by sequencing in a study of cytomegalovirus exposure and HLA in healthy donors. This CDR3 has 14 residues. Germline loops: CDR1 SEHNR, CDR2 FQNEAQ (reference sequence). V dropped 4 bases and J dropped 7; count of bases not matched to a gene: 4. The PCR employed 60 Vbeta primers together with 13 Jbeta primers. Measured with immunoSEQ multiplex PCR; TCRdb has only the in-frame clones, and not every one. The repertoire has about 76,000 clones, around 81% of them found once; the top ten carry 1.9%. This TCR was sampled from a woman aged 30 to 39 in good health and CMV-seronegative. The chain uses TRBV7-9 and TRBJ1-4; 9 nucleotides line up with TRBD1. The sample comprised PBMCs. Here the CDR3 reads CASSSGQGGEKLFF. The CDR3 DNA is TGTGCCAGCAGCTCGGGACAGGGAGGTGAAAAACTGTTTTTT.